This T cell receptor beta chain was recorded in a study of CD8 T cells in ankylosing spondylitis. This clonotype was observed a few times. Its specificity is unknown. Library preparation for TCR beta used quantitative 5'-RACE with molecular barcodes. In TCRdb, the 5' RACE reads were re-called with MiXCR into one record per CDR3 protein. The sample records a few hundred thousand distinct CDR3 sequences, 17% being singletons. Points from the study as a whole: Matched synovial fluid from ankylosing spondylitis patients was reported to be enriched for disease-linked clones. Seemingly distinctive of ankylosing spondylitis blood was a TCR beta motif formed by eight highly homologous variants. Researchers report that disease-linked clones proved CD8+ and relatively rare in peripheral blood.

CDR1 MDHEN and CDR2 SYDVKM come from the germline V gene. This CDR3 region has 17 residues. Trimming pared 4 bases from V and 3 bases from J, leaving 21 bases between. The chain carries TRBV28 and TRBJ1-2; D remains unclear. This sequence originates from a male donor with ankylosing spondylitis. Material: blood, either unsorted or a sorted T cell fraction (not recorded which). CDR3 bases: TGTGCCAGCAGTTATCCGGGGTCACGTGGGAGGGACTATGGCTACACCTTC. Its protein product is CASSYPGSRGRDYGYTF.